The 15 T cell receptor beta chains below come from one sample, sequenced in a study of PD-1 blockade in classical Hodgkin lymphoma. Measured with immunoSEQ multiplex PCR; TCRdb has only the in-frame clones, and not every one. The data contain some 84,000 clones, around 90% of them singletons. After autologous stem cell transplantation all patients relapsed, and prior brentuximab vedotin exposure differed between cohorts. Sequences were derived from peripheral blood mononuclear cells (PBMCs), sampled at baseline. The receptors stem from a human donor with classical Hodgkin lymphoma.

The chain employs TRBV5-4 and TRBJ2-5, with TRBD1 matching over 8 bases. Germline V CDR1 and CDR2: SGHNT, YYREEE (reference sequence). V lost 2 bases, J lost 5 bases, and 8 bases stayed unmatched. The CDR3 runs to 15 residues. In nucleotides, the CDR3 is TGTGCCAGCAGCTTAAAGGCAGGGGGCAGTGAGACCCAGTACTTC. This translates into CASSLKAGGSETQYF.

V usage is TRBV4-1 and J usage is TRBJ2-7, with a tentative D call TRBD1 (6 bases). The germline V gene encodes CDR1 MGHRA and CDR2 YSYEKL. The CDR3 is 16 residues long. V lost 0 bases to trimming and J lost 7 bases, with 19 bases between them. In DNA, the CDR3 is TGCGCCAGCAGCCAAGATGCGCCAGGGGATCTGGAAGAGCAGTACTTC. Protein sequence: CASSQDAPGDLEEQYF.

The table lists this clone with a few counts. V usage is TRBV7-6 and J usage is TRBJ2-1; TRBD2 agrees at 13 bases. This CDR3 has 16 amino acids. Germline loops: CDR1 SGHVS, CDR2 FNYEAQ. J was trimmed by 4 bases and V by 5 bases; bases with no gene match: 5. The CDR3 reads CASSGLAGAVYNEQFF. The CDR3, as DNA: TGTGCCAGCAGCGGACTAGCGGGAGCAGTATACAATGAGCAGTTCTTC.

The chain combines TRBV11-2 with TRBJ2-5; D is perhaps TRBD2 (6 bases). This CDR3 contains 16 residues. Trimming took 5 bases from V and 2 from J, leaving 18 bases between them. From germline, CDR1 is SGHAT and CDR2 FQNNGV. CDR3 nucleotides: TGTGCCAGCAGCACCAATCTAGCGAGATTACAAGAGACCCAGTACTTC. This translates into CASSTNLARLQETQYF.

The count of this clone is one. This sequence joins TRBV18 and TRBJ1-2, with TRBD1 matching over 8 bases. This CDR3 is 13 amino acids long. V lost 4 bases, J lost 6 bases, and 4 bases stayed unmatched. The germline CDR1 and CDR2 sequences are KGHSH and LQKENI. The CDR3 reads CASSLTGGDGYTF. The CDR3, as DNA: TGTGCCAGCTCACTCACAGGGGGTGATGGCTACACCTTC.

This rearrangement joins TRBV30 to TRBJ2-2; 11 bases match TRBD2. CDR1 GTSNPN and CDR2 SVGIG come from the germline V gene (reference sequence). V trimming: 4 bases; J trimming: 6 bases; junction bases outside the gene matches: 10. The length of the CDR3 is 16 residues. The CDR3 loop is CAWTTSFSGRAGELFF. In nucleotides, the CDR3 is TGTGCCTGGACGACTTCGTTTAGCGGGAGGGCCGGGGAGCTGTTTTTT.

This rearrangement joins TRBV30 to TRBJ1-5; 7 bases line up with TRBD1. Germline assignment: CDR1 GTSNPN and CDR2 SVGIG (reference sequence). The CDR3 is 14 residues long. V dropped 2 bases and J dropped 6; count of bases not matched to a gene: 7. The CDR3 bases are TGTGCCTGGAGTTTGACTAACAGGGGTCAGCCCCAGCATTTT. Its protein product is CAWSLTNRGQPQHF.

J is TRBJ2-5 and V is TRBV7-2; a possible D gene is TRBD1 (6 bases). The V end was cut by 5 bases, the J end by 5 bases, with 15 bases between. The CDR3 covers 14 residues. CDR1 is SGHTA and CDR2 is FQGNSA in the germline V gene. The CDR3 loop reads CASSKNRDEETQYF. In DNA, the CDR3 is TGTGCCAGCAGCAAAAACAGGGATGAGGAGACCCAGTACTTC.

The chain carries TRBV19 and TRBJ1-5; a possible D gene is TRBD1 (5 bases). V was clipped by 1 base and J by 3 bases, with 7 bases between them. Germline lookup yields CDR1 LNHDA and CDR2 SQIVND (reference sequence). The CDR3 has 14 amino acids. The CDR3 protein is CASSIGQFNQPQHF. CDR3 nucleotides: TGTGCCAGTAGTATAGGACAGTTCAATCAGCCCCAGCATTTT.

This rearrangement joins TRBV6-4 to TRBJ1-1, with D maybe TRBD1 (5 bases). There are 15 residues in the CDR3. With 4 bases removed from V and 2 bases from J, the gap between germline ends came to 14 bases. Germline loops: CDR1 MRHNA, CDR2 SNTAGT. The CDR3 nucleotides read TGTGCCAGCAGTGCAGAGCCGACAGCTAACACTGAAGCTTTCTTT. Its protein is CASSAEPTANTEAFF.

The chain links TRBV11-2 to TRBJ1-2; no definite D call. Germline-derived CDR1 and CDR2 are SGHAT and FQNNGV. Trimming shortened V by 5 bases and J by 2 bases, and 6 bases separated the two germline ends. CDR3 length: 12 amino acids. CDR3 protein: CASSAINYGYTF. CDR3 bases: TGTGCCAGCAGCGCGATAAACTATGGCTACACCTTC.

This clone appeared once. The rearrangement links TRBV6-5 to TRBJ1-1, with no clear D. Germline lookup yields CDR1 MNHEY and CDR2 SVGAGI. Trimming shortened V by 2 bases and J by 5 bases, and 12 bases separated the two germline ends. The CDR3 runs 14 residues. The CDR3 reads CASSYPTGETEAFF. The CDR3 DNA sequence: TGTGCCAGCAGTTACCCAACGGGAGAAACTGAAGCTTTCTTT.

This sequence joins TRBV7-9 and TRBJ2-3; TRBD2 matches 7 bases. CDR1 and CDR2 (germline): SEHNR, FQNEAQ (reference sequence). CDR3 length equals 15 residues. V shed 5 bases and J 6 bases; nucleotides not matched to a gene: 11. The CDR3 sequence: CASSLVGDYRDTQYF. The CDR3 nucleotides read TGTGCCAGCAGCCTAGTAGGGGACTATCGCGATACGCAGTATTTT.

The V and J genes are TRBV7-2 and TRBJ1-5; 8 bases are a match to TRBD1. CDR3 length equals 15 residues. Germline values: CDR1 SGHTA, CDR2 FQGNSA. V was clipped by 3 bases and J by 10 bases; unmatched bases: 11. DNA for the CDR3: TGTGCCAGCAGCTTGACGACAGGGGCGGAGTTTCCCCAGCATTTT. Translating gives CASSLTTGAEFPQHF.

This sequence joins TRBV10-2 and TRBJ1-1; 11 bases fit TRBD1. The length of the CDR3 is 19 residues. Germline lookup yields CDR1 WSHSY and CDR2 SAAADI. V was clipped by 5 bases and J by 4 bases; unmatched bases: 18. The CDR3 DNA sequence: TGCGCCAGCAGTCTCGTATCCAGGGGACAGGGGGAACGGGGCACTGAAGCTTTCTTT. The encoded protein is CASSLVSRGQGERGTEAFF.